Listed here is a single T cell receptor beta chain. No antigen is known for it. TCRdb reanalysed the 5' RACE reads using MiXCR and keeps one entry per CDR3 protein. The data hold 690,000 or so distinct CDR3 sequences, with 5.5% to 6.5% observed a single time. CDR3 length: 14 residues. V shed 1 base and J shed 4 bases, with 11 bases lying between them. Germline CDR1 and CDR2: LGHDT and YNNKEL (reference sequence). The data are from a study of identical twins. Study findings and constraints: Twin-shared out-of-frame alpha sequences were enriched for low generation probability.

V usage is TRBV3-1 and J usage is TRBJ2-7, with TRBD1 as a possible D gene (6 bases). The source of this sequence is a man between 18 and 35 years old in good health. Sequencing used naive T cells sorted from blood. The CDR3 coding sequence is TGTGCCAGCAGCCAAGCAATTGGGACATACGAGCAGTACTTC. Amino acids: CASSQAIGTYEQYF.